This T cell receptor (beta chain) was captured in a study of blood T cell repertoires in COVID-19. The germline V gene encodes CDR1 SGDLS and CDR2 YYNGEE. The CDR3 has 16 amino acids. V dropped 4 bases and J dropped 1 base, with 17 bases sitting between them. This table comes from immunoSEQ multiplex PCR, and its TCRdb copy is limited to in-frame clones, with some not included. The table lists a few hundred thousand clones, about four fifths of them singletons, with about 10% in the top ten. V usage is TRBV9 and J usage is TRBJ1-2; TRBD1 is a possible D gene (6 bases). Sequencing was carried out using peripheral blood. This clonotype was sampled from a woman over 75 with acute or convalescent COVID-19. CDR3 sequence reads: CASSPDLRTVNYGYTF. The DNA for the CDR3 is TGTGCCAGCAGCCCCGATTTGAGGACAGTTAACTATGGCTACACCTTC.